The entry below describes one T cell receptor (beta chain). Its antigen target is currently unknown. Qualities for individual bases were not recorded, and no much larger clone is one base off. The data are from a study of blood T cell repertoires in COVID-19 (TCRdb year 2020). Some background on the complete study: The collaborator samples originated in the United States, Italy and Spain and spanned the acute and convalescent phases of COVID-19. Where HLA class I and class II types were available, the types were taken from metadata supplied by the sample provider, not from assay-based typing. Deeply sampled blood TCRbeta repertoires from subjects exposed to, actively infected with, or recovered from COVID-19 were included in the dataset. A freely available public database, intended as a resource for researchers studying the immune response to SARS-CoV-2, is where the repertoires were released. The samples were drawn from the first 160 participants of the ongoing ImmuneRACE study and from 1,254 subjects provided by 6 global collaborators. The prospective study material was composed of cDNA or gDNA derived from T cells, B-cell-depleted T cells, or PBMCs. Nearly every sample came with metadata listing a de-identified subject ID, COVID-19 status, age in years and sex. The paper's findings and limits, for the study overall: The quantity of clinical and demographic metadata differed by source and by participant and was supplied without curation.

TCRbeta CDR3 regions were amplified from genomic DNA by means of the immunoSEQ Assay, a bias-controlled multiplex PCR. Turning to the authors' computational methods: Within the assay, amplification of reference gene primers was used to estimate how many nucleated cells each sample contained. To quantify the absolute abundance of each unique TCRbeta CDR3 rearrangement, sequence reads were collapsed and filtered. For each sample, productive Simpson clonality was calculated by taking the square root of Simpson's diversity index across productive rearrangements. TCRdb took this table from immuneACCESS and kept in-frame rearrangements with V and J called. Such tables lack part of the clones; where checked against another copy, unresolved V genes explain under half of the gap, and the rest is unexplained. That table furnishes V, J and clone size, whereas the DNA furnished D and trimming. This sample gives under 65,000 clones in total; roughly 90% of them show up just once. The ten most abundant clones make up around 20% of the sample.

The germline V gene specifies LGHNT as CDR1 and FRNRAP as CDR2. Inclusive of the bounding cysteine and phenylalanine, the CDR3 is 16 residues long. The sequence is cut down to CDR3 DNA, 48 bases in frame from base 1. V is trimmed back by 1 base and J by 1 base, and the junction contains 2 bases that no gene match accounts for. One collaborating source in Seattle enrolled patients while the patients were actively infected and followed the patients over time throughout the course of disease. Each collaborating institution followed its own protocols to collect whole blood in K2EDTA tubes. For TCRbeta analysis, collaborators shipped samples in one of three forms: frozen whole blood, isolated PBMCs, or DNA extracted from either of those sample types.

The clonotype originates from an elderly woman with COVID-19, enrolled during active disease. Specimen: peripheral blood. Recombination connected TRBV12-5 to TRBJ2-5, and 11 bases in between align with TRBD2. The CDR3 is CASGLGTSGGQETQYF. The bases read TGTGCTAGTGGTTTGGGAACTAGCGGGGGCCAAGAGACCCAGTACTTC.